Listed below are T cell receptor beta chains from one sample, sequenced in a study of blood T cell repertoires in COVID-19. This table comes from immunoSEQ multiplex PCR, and its TCRdb copy is limited to in-frame clones, with some not included. The table records some 200,000 clones, 82% of them present only once. The sample taken for sequencing was peripheral blood. The receptors stem from a woman aged 40 to 49 with acute or convalescent COVID-19. The CDR3 runs from the conserved cysteine through the conserved F or W. The order of the fields is clone size, V gene, CDR3 length, CDR3 protein. Only part of the rows carry a size: once, few, many, or a class if the clone is expanded.

clone size: NA; V gene: TRBV18; CDR3 length: 13; CDR3 protein: CASSVEGDQPQHF
clone size: NA; V gene: TRBV7-9; CDR3 length: 17; CDR3 protein: CASSIPDRGQLTGELFF
clone size: NA; V gene: TRBV29-1; CDR3 length: 14; CDR3 protein: CSVAAGGEGEKLFF
clone size: NA; V gene: TRBV9; CDR3 length: 16; CDR3 protein: CASSPPGDRNNSPLHF
clone size: NA; V gene: TRBV6-4; CDR3 length: 12; CDR3 protein: CARGQTSNEQFF
clone size: NA; V gene: TRBV29-1; CDR3 length: 12; CDR3 protein: CSVDKNTGELFF
clone size: NA; V gene: TRBV5-1; CDR3 length: 14; CDR3 protein: CASSEGTRTGELFF
clone size: NA; V gene: TRBV11-2; CDR3 length: 17; CDR3 protein: CASSPPGAGSRYNEQFF
clone size: NA; V gene: TRBV20-1; CDR3 length: 11; CDR3 protein: CSARSGETQYF
clone size: NA; V gene: TRBV9; CDR3 length: 18; CDR3 protein: CASSVVAPRLHSYNEQFF
clone size: NA; V gene: TRBV24-1; CDR3 length: 13; CDR3 protein: CATSGSGVTEAFF
clone size: NA; V gene: TRBV7-2; CDR3 length: 13; CDR3 protein: CASSFVTTGELFF
clone size: NA; V gene: TRBV5-1; CDR3 length: 11; CDR3 protein: CASSFGGEQFF
clone size: few; V gene: TRBV5-1; CDR3 length: 14; CDR3 protein: CASSLQGWYTEAFF
clone size: few; V gene: TRBV7-2; CDR3 length: 14; CDR3 protein: CASRGTGGGYEQYF
clone size: NA; V gene: TRBV27; CDR3 length: 15; CDR3 protein: CASSSSTGKGYGYTF
clone size: NA; V gene: TRBV9; CDR3 length: 13; CDR3 protein: CASSPTGYNEQFF
clone size: NA; V gene: TRBV2; CDR3 length: 14; CDR3 protein: CASRGTENGNTIYF
clone size: few; V gene: TRBV19; CDR3 length: 20; CDR3 protein: CASSIDNTGRTGGLNQPQHF
clone size: NA; V gene: TRBV3-1/TRBV3-2; CDR3 length: 20; CDR3 protein: CASTFYRRVSGHKEDEKLFF
clone size: NA; V gene: TRBV14; CDR3 length: 15; CDR3 protein: CASSQRTGTNEKLFF
clone size: NA; V gene: TRBV7-9; CDR3 length: 12; CDR3 protein: CASSLRGYEQYF
clone size: NA; V gene: TRBV6-4; CDR3 length: 14; CDR3 protein: CASSLDRVGSPLHF
clone size: NA; V gene: TRBV5-1; CDR3 length: 14; CDR3 protein: CASSKTGGDQPQHF
clone size: NA; V gene: TRBV27; CDR3 length: 17; CDR3 protein: CASSPNMKGAPDYGYTF
clone size: once; V gene: TRBV4-2; CDR3 length: 14; CDR3 protein: CASSGLAPNYEQYF
clone size: NA; V gene: TRBV3-1/TRBV3-2; CDR3 length: 14; CDR3 protein: CASSPRQGVYGYTF
clone size: many; V gene: TRBV2; CDR3 length: 14; CDR3 protein: CASKIGAPNSPLHF
clone size: NA; V gene: TRBV5-8; CDR3 length: 15; CDR3 protein: CASSWTAPHTGELFF
clone size: NA; V gene: TRBV4-3; CDR3 length: 18; CDR3 protein: CASSLTGGPGGMNTEAFF
clone size: NA; V gene: TRBV28; CDR3 length: 13; CDR3 protein: CASRGQGSTEAFF
clone size: NA; V gene: TRBV12-3/TRBV12-4; CDR3 length: 13; CDR3 protein: CASSRDSHYGYTF
clone size: few; V gene: TRBV28; CDR3 length: 14; CDR3 protein: CASSLGGPRNEQFF
clone size: NA; V gene: TRBV7-8; CDR3 length: 16; CDR3 protein: CASSQPGGPMNTEAFF
clone size: NA; V gene: TRBV20-1; CDR3 length: 11; CDR3 protein: CSARRYNEQFF
clone size: NA; V gene: TRBV6-5; CDR3 length: 15; CDR3 protein: CASSLLAGGTDKQFF
clone size: NA; V gene: TRBV19; CDR3 length: 14; CDR3 protein: CASCNTGYNSPLHF
clone size: NA; V gene: TRBV5-8; CDR3 length: 14; CDR3 protein: CASSRRVNNSPLHF
clone size: NA; V gene: TRBV27; CDR3 length: 20; CDR3 protein: CASSTIQGGIAGGRYNEQFF
clone size: NA; V gene: TRBV5-1; CDR3 length: 14; CDR3 protein: CASSLARLTYEQYF
clone size: NA; V gene: TRBV5-4; CDR3 length: 13; CDR3 protein: CASSMDRGGEQYF
clone size: NA; V gene: TRBV20-1; CDR3 length: 15; CDR3 protein: CSARGEKLREDEQYF
clone size: NA; V gene: TRBV5-1; CDR3 length: 13; CDR3 protein: CASSSGNRYEQYF
clone size: NA; V gene: TRBV5-1; CDR3 length: 14; CDR3 protein: CASSAGQANYGYTF
clone size: NA; V gene: TRBV18; CDR3 length: 16; CDR3 protein: CASSPRREGPTGELFF
clone size: NA; V gene: TRBV6-4; CDR3 length: 14; CDR3 protein: CASSGGQVTDTQYF
clone size: NA; V gene: TRBV29-1; CDR3 length: 12; CDR3 protein: CSVYIPSYEQYF
clone size: NA; V gene: TRBV19; CDR3 length: 17; CDR3 protein: CASSMMGAGAIGEKLFF
clone size: once; V gene: TRBV3-1/TRBV3-2; CDR3 length: 14; CDR3 protein: CASSQFDREEGYTF
clone size: NA; V gene: TRBV25-1; CDR3 length: 14; CDR3 protein: CASSESQSTDTQYF